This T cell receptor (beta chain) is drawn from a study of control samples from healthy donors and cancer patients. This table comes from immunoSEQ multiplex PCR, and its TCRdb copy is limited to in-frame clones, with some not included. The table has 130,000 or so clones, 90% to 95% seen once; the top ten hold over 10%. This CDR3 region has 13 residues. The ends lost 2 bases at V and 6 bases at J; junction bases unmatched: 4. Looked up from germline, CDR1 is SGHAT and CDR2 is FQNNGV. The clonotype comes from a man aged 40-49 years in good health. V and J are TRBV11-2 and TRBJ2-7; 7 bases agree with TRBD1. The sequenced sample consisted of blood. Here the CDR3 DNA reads TGTGCCAGCAGCTTAACCCGGGACAGCGAGCAGTACTTC. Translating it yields CASSLTRDSEQYF.